The 2 T cell receptor beta chains below come from one sample, sequenced in a study of spatial heterogeneity in lung cancer. Specified time point: blood at routine non-recurrence follow-up after resection. MiXCR, run by TCRdb on the 5' RACE reads, gives a single entry per CDR3 protein. The table shows approximately 20,000 distinct CDR3 sequences, with 7% to 10% occurring only once. This specimen was PBMCs, taken at follow-up. All receptors derive from a male donor with early-stage non-small cell lung cancer.

This clonotype was recorded at least ten times. This chain joins TRBV15 and TRBJ2-7, with D tentatively TRBD1 (8 bases). Per germline, CDR1 LNHNV and CDR2 YYDKDF (reference sequence). This CDR3 contains 15 residues. V was clipped by 4 bases and J by 5 bases, with 18 bases between them. The CDR3 DNA follows: TGTGCCACCAGCACCGGACAGGGCGGGGGAGACGAGCAGTACTTC. Translating it yields CATSTGQGGGDEQYF.

Ten or more counts support this clonotype. The V and J genes are TRBV12-3 or TRBV12-4 and TRBJ2-3; D assignment may be TRBD1 or TRBD2 (5 bases each). V was shortened by 6 bases and J by 1 base, with 14 bases between the two germline ends. The CDR3 is 15 residues long. CDR3 sequence: CASSLGTVGTDTQYF. Written as DNA, the CDR3 is TGTGCCAGCAGCCTCGGGACCGTAGGCACAGATACGCAGTATTTT.